The 27 T cell receptor beta chains listed next were all sequenced from one sample in a study of CD8 T cells in Susac syndrome. With random hexamers, about 0.45 to 1 ug RNA was reverse transcribed. In TCRdb, the immunoSEQ multiplex PCR reads were re-called with MiXCR into one record per CDR3 protein. The sample lists about 180,000 distinct CDR3 sequences, approximately 94% seen once, with around 0.11% in the top ten. Sequenced input: CD4+ T cells from PBMCs. The receptor set was obtained from a human donor with Susac syndrome.

The chain combines TRBV12-3 or TRBV12-4 with TRBJ2-1; D is ambiguous. V shed 6 bases and J shed 7 bases, with 19 bases lying between them. This CDR3 region has 15 residues. The CDR3 here is CASSLPRRKQNEQFF. CDR3 bases: TGTGCCAGCAGCCTGCCCCGCAGGAAGCAGAATGAGCAGTTCTTC.

V gene TRBV7-8 combines with J gene TRBJ1-6; a possible D gene is TRBD1 (6 bases). From germline, CDR1 is SGHVS and CDR2 FQNEAQ. The CDR3 loop spans 16 amino acids. The V and J ends lost 5 bases and 7 bases respectively, with 18 bases between them. CDR3 nucleotide sequence: TGTGCCAGCAGCAAGACAGGTCCCGGTTTCAATTCACCCCTCCACTTT. Its protein product is CASSKTGPGFNSPLHF.

V and J are TRBV9 and TRBJ1-5; 11 bases are shared with TRBD1. V trimming: 3 bases; J trimming: 6 bases; junction bases outside the gene matches: 8. Germline V lookup: CDR1 SGDLS, CDR2 YYNGEE. The CDR3 spans 16 residues. The CDR3 nucleotides read TGTGCCAGCAGCGCCGGGACAGGGGGAAAAAGTCAGCCCCAGCATTTT. This translates into CASSAGTGGKSQPQHF.

The chain joins TRBV7-9 to TRBJ2-7, with no clear D. V was pared by 1 base and J by 2 bases, with 9 bases between. The CDR3 spans 14 residues. Per the germline V gene, CDR1 is SEHNR and CDR2 is FQNEAQ (reference sequence). CDR3 DNA: TGTGCCAGCAGCTTAGGTCCAGCAGCCTACGAGCAGTACTTC. Translation: CASSLGPAAYEQYF.

The J gene is TRBJ2-7, the V gene TRBV3-1; the D gene is possibly TRBD1 (8 bases). This CDR3 is built from 13 residues. Trimming removed 7 bases from V and 4 bases from J, with 14 bases in between. Germline loops: CDR1 LGHDT, CDR2 YNNKEL (reference sequence). CDR3 amino acids: CASNGQGGYEQYF. The CDR3 nucleotides read TGTGCCAGCAACGGACAGGGAGGGTACGAGCAGTACTTC.

This chain joins TRBV25-1 and TRBJ2-4; D not certain. The CDR3 is 14 residues long. Trimming left V 6 bases short and J 1 base short, with 10 bases between. Germline loops: CDR1 MGHDK, CDR2 SYGVNS. Written as DNA, the CDR3 is TGTGCCAGCAGCCGACTGGGCGCCAAAAACATTCAGTACTTC. Residues: CASSRLGAKNIQYF.

J is TRBJ2-7 and V is TRBV3-1; 8 nucleotides line up with TRBD2. With 1 base clipped from V and 2 bases from J, the junction kept 4 bases outside the gene matches. From germline, CDR1 is LGHDT and CDR2 YNNKEL (reference sequence). There are 15 residues in the CDR3. CDR3 sequence reads: CASSQGNGGAYEQYF. CDR3 DNA sequence: TGTGCCAGCAGCCAAGGGAACGGGGGGGCCTACGAGCAGTACTTC.

The rearrangement links TRBV9 to TRBJ2-3; D gene uncertain. Trimming left V 5 bases short and J 2 bases short, with 15 bases between. The CDR3 extends over 15 amino acids. CDR1 is SGDLS and CDR2 is YYNGEE in the germline V gene. The CDR3 nucleotides read TGTGCCAGCAGTCGATACCCAGGAGACACAGATACGCAGTATTTT. It yields the protein CASSRYPGDTDTQYF.

V is TRBV7-9 and J is TRBJ1-6, with 8 bases lining up with TRBD1. The CDR3 length is 15 residues. Germline V gene sequence: CDR1 SEHNR, CDR2 FQNEAQ (reference sequence). V shed 5 bases and J 7 bases; nucleotides not matched to a gene: 7. For the CDR3, the DNA is TGTGCCAGCAGCCCCCCGGGACAGGTCAATTCACCCCTCCACTTT. As protein: CASSPPGQVNSPLHF.

The chain carries TRBV5-1 and TRBJ2-1, with 8 bases matching TRBD2. J was trimmed by 6 bases and V by 4 bases; bases with no gene match: 12. From germline, CDR1 is SGHRS and CDR2 YFSETQ. The CDR3 spans 16 residues. DNA of the CDR3: TGCGCCAGCAGCCTTGCGACCGGGACTAGAACCAATGAGCAGTTCTTC. Translating it yields CASSLATGTRTNEQFF.

The V gene is TRBV14, the J gene TRBJ1-6; D possibly corresponds to TRBD1 (5 bases). The germline V and J ends were trimmed by 4 bases and 13 bases, with 17 bases remaining between them. This CDR3 contains 14 residues. Germline V gene lookup returns CDR1 SGHDN and CDR2 FVKESK. The CDR3 loop reads CASSLPGLPWPLHF. DNA of the CDR3: TGTGCCAGCAGCCTCCCGGGGCTCCCTTGGCCCCTCCACTTT.

The V and J genes are TRBV19 and TRBJ2-3; no definite D call. Between the trimmed V and J ends, which lost 6 bases and 0 bases, there was a span of 7 bases. The length of the CDR3 is 13 residues. The germline V gene encodes CDR1 LNHDA and CDR2 SQIVND (reference sequence). The chain's CDR3 is CASSHASTDTQYF. Written as DNA, the CDR3 is TGTGCCAGTAGCCATGCTAGCACAGATACGCAGTATTTT.

The chain couples TRBV6-1 to TRBJ2-7; unclear D gene. Per the germline V gene, CDR1 is MNHNS and CDR2 is SASEGT. V shed 6 bases and J shed 0 bases, with 6 bases lying between them. This CDR3 region has 12 residues. CDR3 bases: TGTGCCAGCAGATCGGGCTCCTACGAGCAGTACTTC. It codes for CASRSGSYEQYF.

The chain recombines TRBV15 with TRBJ1-6; D possibly corresponds to TRBD1 (6 bases). The CDR3 covers 15 residues. Germline-derived CDR1 and CDR2 are LNHNV and YYDKDF (reference sequence). Deletions cut 0 bases from V and 7 bases from J, with 10 bases between. The CDR3 DNA reads TGTGCCACCAGCAGAGACGGACAGCCAAATTCACCCCTCCACTTT. This gives the protein CATSRDGQPNSPLHF.

This clonotype occurred once. The chain uses TRBV14 and TRBJ1-2, with a weak D call TRBD1 (5 bases). The CDR3 runs to 13 residues. Trimming left V 4 bases short and J 8 bases short, with 14 bases between. Germline V gives CDR1 SGHDN, CDR2 FVKESK. The CDR3 spells CASSLFSGTGYTF. CDR3 nucleotides: TGTGCCAGCAGCCTCTTTAGCGGGACGGGCTACACCTTC.

The chain links TRBV10-3 to TRBJ2-3; D is undetermined. CDR1 and CDR2 from the germline V gene are ENHRY and SYGVKD. V was cut by 0 bases and J by 4 bases, with 2 bases left in between. The CDR3 is 12 residues long. The CDR3 protein is CAISESADTQYF. The CDR3, as DNA: TGTGCCATCAGTGAGTCCGCAGATACGCAGTATTTT.

The chain is built from TRBV20-1 and TRBJ1-2; D is undetermined. There are 13 residues in the CDR3. Germline lookup yields CDR1 DFQATT and CDR2 SNEGSKA (reference sequence). V was shortened by 6 bases and J by 8 bases, with 19 bases between the two germline ends. CDR3: CSASTMALMGYTF. The DNA for the CDR3 is TGCAGTGCCTCGACAATGGCCCTAATGGGCTACACCTTC.

This rearrangement joins TRBV7-2 to TRBJ2-1; D remains ambiguous. V lost 5 bases and J 0 bases, leaving 14 bases between the germline ends. The CDR3 has 16 residues. From germline, CDR1 is SGHTA and CDR2 FQGNSA. The CDR3 here is CASSLKPQSSYNEQFF. DNA for the CDR3: TGTGCCAGCAGCCTAAAACCCCAGAGCTCCTACAATGAGCAGTTCTTC.

The V and J genes are TRBV4-3 and TRBJ2-7; TRBD2 is a possible D gene (6 bases). The germline CDR1 and CDR2 sequences are LGHNA and YSLEER. CDR3 length: 14 residues. The V end was cut by 4 bases, the J end by 7 bases, with 17 bases between. CDR3 sequence (DNA): TGCGCCAGCAGCCGTGGAGGGGATAGACAGGAGCAGTACTTC. Residues: CASSRGGDRQEQYF.

The rearrangement joins TRBV7-2 to TRBJ2-5, with 9 bases aligning to TRBD1. The CDR3 length is 14 residues. Looked up from germline, CDR1 is SGHTA and CDR2 is FQGNSA. Germline trimming cut 5 bases from V and 5 bases from J; bases unmatched to any gene: 6. CDR3 region: CASSRTGGRETQYF. The CDR3 region has the DNA TGTGCCAGCAGCCGTACAGGGGGCAGGGAGACCCAGTACTTC.

The gene calls are TRBV6-5 and TRBJ1-6, with a possible D match to TRBD1 (6 bases). The CDR3 has 15 amino acids. CDR1 and CDR2 from the germline V gene are MNHEY and SVGAGI. V was cut by 5 bases and J by 9 bases, with 17 bases left in between. The CDR3, as DNA: TGTGCCAGCAGTCCTCTGCAGGGGACCCCTTCACCCCTCCACTTT. Its translation: CASSPLQGTPSPLHF.

The chain uses TRBV5-6 and TRBJ1-1; tentative D call: TRBD1 (6 bases). V shed 4 bases and J shed 1 base, with 11 bases lying between them. The CDR3 contains 14 residues. The germline V gene has CDR1 SGHDT and CDR2 YYEEEE. The CDR3: CASSLEGENTEAFF. The CDR3 DNA reads TGTGCCAGCAGCCTGGAGGGGGAGAACACTGAAGCTTTCTTT.

The J gene is TRBJ2-5, the V gene TRBV16; D is unresolved. V was trimmed by 2 bases and J by 4 bases, leaving 5 bases between them. CDR3 size: 12 residues. The germline V gene encodes CDR1 KGHSY and CDR2 FQNENV. CDR3 amino acids: CASSQHGETQYF. For the CDR3, the DNA is TGTGCCAGCAGCCAACACGGAGAGACCCAGTACTTC. Using reference TRBV16 and TRBJ2-5 for the parts outside the CDR3, the full variable domain is GEEVAQTPKHLVRGEGQKAKLYCAPIKGHSYVFWYQQVLKNEFKFLISFQNENVFDETGMPKERFSAKCLPNSPCSLEIQATKLEDSAVYFCASSQHGETQYFGPGTRLLVL.

The rearrangement links TRBV19 to TRBJ2-3, with unresolved D. The CDR3 is 11 residues long. Germline-derived CDR1 and CDR2 are LNHDA and SQIVND (reference sequence). With 6 bases removed from V and 4 bases from J, the gap between germline ends came to 5 bases. CDR3 DNA: TGTGCCAGTAGGACGTCAGATACGCAGTATTTT. Amino acids: CASRTSDTQYF.

This clonotype came up once. The rearrangement links TRBV2 to TRBJ1-5, with unresolved D. The CDR3 length is 15 residues. Germline assignment: CDR1 SNHLY and CDR2 FYNNEI. V was clipped by 4 bases and J by 0 bases, with 10 bases between them. The CDR3 is CASSVERYSNQPQHF. The CDR3 DNA is TGTGCCAGCAGTGTTGAAAGGTATAGCAATCAGCCCCAGCATTTT.

The chain couples TRBV3-1 to TRBJ2-1, with TRBD1 matching over 7 bases. The CDR3 sequence is 17 residues long. V shed 0 bases and J 0 bases; nucleotides not matched to a gene: 5. Germline assignment: CDR1 LGHDT and CDR2 YNNKEL (reference sequence). The CDR3 coding sequence is TGTGCCAGCAGCCAAGACGTAGGGACAGCCTCCTACAATGAGCAGTTCTTC. Its translation is CASSQDVGTASYNEQFF.

This sequence joins TRBV4-2 and TRBJ1-1; 7 bases are a match to TRBD1. This CDR3 region has 15 residues. Germline V gene sequence: CDR1 LGHNA, CDR2 YNFKEQ. V dropped 3 bases and J dropped 0; count of bases not matched to a gene: 4. The CDR3 DNA sequence: TGTGCCAGCAGCCAGCCGGGACAGATGAACACTGAAGCTTTCTTT. Its protein product is CASSQPGQMNTEAFF.